This entry lists 16 T cell receptor beta chains sequenced from one sample in a study of T cells in Graves' hyperthyroidism and ophthalmopathy. TCR beta CDR3 regions were amplified from RNA. The TCR CDR3 first-round RT-PCR relied on the HTBI primer set. TCRdb processed the multiplex PCR reads anew with MiXCR; each CDR3 protein has one entry. Counted here are about 400,000 distinct CDR3 sequences, under 15% occurring once; the ten biggest clones make up under 15%. Sequenced sample: blood. Receptor source: a man aged 18 to 30 with Graves' ophthalmopathy.

This clonotype appeared a few times. J is TRBJ2-2 and V is TRBV9; D tentatively fits TRBD1 or TRBD2 (6 bases each). Per the germline V gene, CDR1 is SGDLS and CDR2 is YYNGEE. Trimming left V 0 bases short and J 2 bases short, with 11 bases between. The CDR3 sequence is 16 residues long. The CDR3 bases are TGTGCCAGCAGCGTAGTGGGGGGCGGCAACACCGGGGAGCTGTTTTTT. Translated: CASSVVGGGNTGELFF.

The sample holds many counts of this clonotype. The chain links TRBV27 to TRBJ1-6, with 7 nucleotides matching TRBD1. The V and J ends lost 3 bases and 3 bases, in that order; junction bases with no gene match: 8. The CDR3 contains 17 residues. CDR1 and CDR2 from the germline V gene are MNHEY and SMNVEV (reference sequence). The CDR3 DNA sequence: TGTGCCAGCAGTTTGAACCGGGGGACAGACTATAATTCACCCCTCCACTTT. Translating gives CASSLNRGTDYNSPLHF.

The chain recombines TRBV6-1 with TRBJ2-2; 7 bases match TRBD1. The CDR3 has 14 amino acids. After removal of 8 bases from V and 6 bases from J, the junction contained 9 bases not matched to a gene. Germline CDR1 MNHNS, CDR2 SASEGT. CDR3 loop: CASRLTQGPGELFF. The CDR3 region has the DNA TGTGCCAGCCGCCTAACACAGGGGCCCGGGGAGCTGTTTTTT.

In this sample, this clonotype turned up a few times. One junction end does not reproduce the germline sequence, and a read error may be involved. V is TRBV7-7 and J is TRBJ2-5; TRBD1 matches 8 bases. The CDR3 has 15 residues. Germline CDR1 reads SSHAT; CDR2 reads FNYEAQ (reference sequence). The CDR3 DNA sequence: TGTGCTAGCAGCGAACTCCAGGGGGCTGGGGAGACCCAGTACTTC. This sequence encodes CASSELQGAGETQYF.

This clonotype occurred many times. J is TRBJ2-5 and V is TRBV6-1; 7 bases agree with TRBD2. The V and J ends lost 6 bases and 4 bases, in that order; junction bases with no gene match: 14. This CDR3 has 16 amino acids. Germline V gene lookup returns CDR1 MNHNS and CDR2 SASEGT. CDR3 DNA sequence: TGTGCCAGCAGGGGGCTTGCGGGAGAGAGCGGAGAGACCCAGTACTTC. This sequence encodes CASRGLAGESGETQYF.

This clonotype was seen more than once but under ten times. V usage is TRBV4-1 and J usage is TRBJ2-7, with TRBD2 matching 12 bases. Germline V gene data show CDR1 as MGHRA and CDR2 as YSYEKL. Trimming cost V 1 base and J 4 bases; bases outside gene matches: 2. CDR3 length: 15 residues. The CDR3 region is CASSQASGRAYEQYF. Written as DNA, the CDR3 is TGCGCCAGCAGCCAAGCTAGCGGGAGGGCTTACGAGCAGTACTTC.

This clonotype came up a few times. V and J are TRBV6-1 and TRBJ2-2, with 8 bases aligning to TRBD1. Unmatched junction bases numbered 4, after V lost 7 bases and J lost 3 bases. Germline V gene sequence: CDR1 MNHNS, CDR2 SASEGT. The length of the CDR3 is 14 residues. The chain's CDR3 is CASTRQGYTGELFF. Written as DNA, the CDR3 is TGTGCCAGCACCAGACAGGGGTACACCGGGGAGCTGTTTTTT.

The table lists this clonotype with many counts. The genes are TRBV5-1 and TRBJ2-1; the match to TRBD2 covers 7 bases. Per the germline V gene, CDR1 is SGHRS and CDR2 is YFSETQ. CDR3 length: 14 residues. The V and J ends lost 7 bases and 0 bases, in that order; junction bases with no gene match: 4. The CDR3 DNA sequence: TGCGCCAGCGCGCGGGAGAGCTCCTACAATGAGCAGTTCTTC. Its translation is CASARESSYNEQFF.

This clonotype came up many times. The chain links TRBV2 to TRBJ1-6; D is unclear. This CDR3 spans 11 amino acids. Trimming stripped 7 bases from V and 6 bases from J, with 4 bases between. CDR1 SNHLY and CDR2 FYNNEI come from the germline V gene. The DNA for the CDR3 is TGTGCCAGCAATGGTAATTCACCCCTCCACTTT. This gives the protein CASNGNSPLHF.

This clonotype was found many times. The V and J genes are TRBV2 and TRBJ2-1; maybe TRBD2 (6 bases). The CDR3 covers 15 residues. CDR1 SNHLY and CDR2 FYNNEI come from the germline V gene. V lost 4 bases, J lost 5 bases, and 15 bases lay in between. The CDR3 region is CASSAPAIADNEQFF. The CDR3 DNA follows: TGTGCCAGCAGTGCCCCCGCGATAGCGGACAATGAGCAGTTCTTC.

This clonotype was found many times. This chain links TRBV5-1 with TRBJ1-2; D gene uncertain. Germline CDR1 and CDR2: SGHRS and YFSETQ. V lost 6 bases to trimming and J lost 0 bases, with 12 bases between them. The CDR3 is 14 residues long. CDR3: CASTEFGANYGYTF. Written as DNA, the CDR3 is TGCGCCAGCACCGAGTTCGGGGCTAACTATGGCTACACCTTC.

This clonotype was observed at least ten times. The DNA of the CDR3 is TGTGCCAGCAGCTTGGAAGGGGGCTCCCTATTGGGTACGCAGTATTTT. Its translation: CASSLEGGSLLGTQYF. The rearrangement joins TRBV5-5 to TRBJ2-3; 7 bases fit TRBD1. V dropped 0 bases and J dropped 8; count of bases not matched to a gene: 12. Per germline, CDR1 SGHKS and CDR2 YYEKEE (reference sequence). The CDR3 extends over 16 amino acids. Looking up the rest from reference TRBV5-5 and TRBJ2-3 gives the full variable domain: DAGVTQSPTHLIKTRGQQVTLRCSPISGHKSVSWYQQVLGQGPQFIFQYYEKEERGRGNFPDRFSARQFPNYSSELNVNALLLGDSALYLCASSLEGGSLLGTQYFGPGTRLTVL.

In its sample, this clonotype was seen many times. This chain connects TRBV24-1 to TRBJ1-2, with D maybe TRBD1 (5 bases). The CDR3 contains 14 residues. Germline CDR1 is KGHDR and CDR2 is SFDVKD. V gave up 3 bases and J gave up 4 bases, with 11 bases separating them. The CDR3 coding sequence is TGTGCCACCAGTGATCGGGGCTTCTTCTATGGCTACACCTTC. Its translation is CATSDRGFFYGYTF.

This clonotype was counted at least ten times. This chain joins TRBV25-1 and TRBJ1-1, with D unresolved. Trimming removed 4 bases at V and 3 bases at J, with 9 bases between. The length of the CDR3 is 13 residues. From germline, CDR1 is MGHDK and CDR2 SYGVNS. The CDR3 nucleotides read TGTGCCAGCAGTGTCGGAGGGTACACTGAAGCTTTCTTT. Its protein is CASSVGGYTEAFF. The entire variable domain, with the rest obtained from reference TRBV25-1 and TRBJ1-1, is as follows: EADIYQTPRYLVIGTGKKITLECSQTMGHDKMYWYQQDPGMELHLIHYSYGVNSTEKGDLSSESTVSRIRTEHFPLTLESARPSHTSQYLCASSVGGYTEAFFGQGTRLTVV.

The chain employs TRBV2 and TRBJ2-6; 7 bases line up with TRBD2. The junction had 5 bases not matched to a gene; V was cut back by 4 bases and J by 2 bases. CDR1 is SNHLY and CDR2 is FYNNEI in the germline V gene. CDR3 length equals 16 residues. Written as DNA, the CDR3 is TGTGCCAGCAGTGTTGTGGGGGGGGCTGGGGCCAACGTCCTGACTTTC. Translation gives CASSVVGGAGANVLTF.

This clonotype was seen repeatedly, ten times or more. This sequence joins TRBV12-3 or TRBV12-4 and TRBJ2-1; D is possibly TRBD2 (6 bases). The CDR3 consists of 14 residues. V was cut by 7 bases and J by 2 bases, with 12 bases left in between. The CDR3 bases are TGTGCCAGCACCCGGAGGGGTACCTACAATGAGCAGTTCTTC. Translating gives CASTRRGTYNEQFF.